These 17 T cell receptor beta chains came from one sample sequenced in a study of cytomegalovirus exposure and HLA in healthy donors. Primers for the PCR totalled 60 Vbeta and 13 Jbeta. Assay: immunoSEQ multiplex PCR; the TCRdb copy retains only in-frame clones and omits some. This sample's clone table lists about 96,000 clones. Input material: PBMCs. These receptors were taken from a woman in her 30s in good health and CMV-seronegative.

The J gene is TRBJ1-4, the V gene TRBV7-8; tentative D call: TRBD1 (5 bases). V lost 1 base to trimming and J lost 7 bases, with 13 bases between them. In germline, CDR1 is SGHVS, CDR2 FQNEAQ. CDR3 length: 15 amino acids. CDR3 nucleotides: TGTGCCAGCAGCTTAGTTCAGGGTTGGAGTGAAAAACTGTTTTTT. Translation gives CASSLVQGWSEKLFF.

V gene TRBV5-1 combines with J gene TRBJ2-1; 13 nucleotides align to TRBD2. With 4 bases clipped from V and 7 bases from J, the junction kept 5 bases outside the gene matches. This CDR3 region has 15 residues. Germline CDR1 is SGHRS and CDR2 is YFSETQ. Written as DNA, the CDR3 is TGCGCCAGCAGCCCCGGACTAGCGGGAGAGAATGAGCAGTTCTTC. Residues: CASSPGLAGENEQFF.

The CDR3 coding sequence is TGTGCCACCAGCAGACGACAGGGGTTAGGCACAGATACGCAGTATTTT. Amino acids: CATSRRQGLGTDTQYF. The chain has TRBV15 and TRBJ2-3; 8 bases map to TRBD1. Germline V gene lookup returns CDR1 LNHNV and CDR2 YYDKDF (reference sequence). The junction had 5 bases not matched to a gene; V was cut back by 2 bases and J by 1 base. CDR3 length: 16 amino acids.

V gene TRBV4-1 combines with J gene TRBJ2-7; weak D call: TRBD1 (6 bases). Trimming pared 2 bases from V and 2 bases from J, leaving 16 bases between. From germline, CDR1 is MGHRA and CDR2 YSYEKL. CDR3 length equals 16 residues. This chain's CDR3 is CASSQLFAGAAYEQYF. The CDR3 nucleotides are TGCGCCAGCAGCCAATTGTTCGCAGGGGCGGCCTACGAGCAGTACTTC.

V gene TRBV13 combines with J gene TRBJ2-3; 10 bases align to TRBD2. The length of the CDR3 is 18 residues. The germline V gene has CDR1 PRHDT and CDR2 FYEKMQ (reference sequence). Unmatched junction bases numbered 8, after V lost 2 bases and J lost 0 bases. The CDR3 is CASSLKRPTSGSTDTQYF. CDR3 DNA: TGTGCCAGCAGCTTAAAAAGGCCGACTAGCGGGAGCACAGATACGCAGTATTTT. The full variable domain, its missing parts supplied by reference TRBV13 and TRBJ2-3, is AAGVIQSPRHLIKEKRETATLKCYPIPRHDTVYWYQQGPGQDPQFLISFYEKMQSDKGSIPDRFSAQQFSDYHSELNMSSLELGDSALYFCASSLKRPTSGSTDTQYFGPGTRLTVL.

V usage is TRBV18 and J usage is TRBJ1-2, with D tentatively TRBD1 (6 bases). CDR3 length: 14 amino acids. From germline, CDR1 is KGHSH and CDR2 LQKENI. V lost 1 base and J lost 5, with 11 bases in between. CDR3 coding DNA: TGTGCCAGCTCACCACTAGGACAGTCTTATGGCTACACCTTC. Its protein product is CASSPLGQSYGYTF.

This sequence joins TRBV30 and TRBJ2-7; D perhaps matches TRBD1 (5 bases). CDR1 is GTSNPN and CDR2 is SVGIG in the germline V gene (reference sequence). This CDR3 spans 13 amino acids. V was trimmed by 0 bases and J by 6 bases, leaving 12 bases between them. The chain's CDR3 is CAWSVITGAEQYF. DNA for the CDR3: TGTGCCTGGAGTGTAATAACAGGAGCCGAGCAGTACTTC. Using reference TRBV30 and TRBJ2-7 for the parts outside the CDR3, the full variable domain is SQTIHQWPATLVQPVGSPLSLECTVEGTSNPNLYWYRQAAGRGLQLLFYSVGIGQISSEVPQNLSASRPQDRQFILSSKKLLLSDSGFYLCAWSVITGAEQYFGPGTRLTVT.

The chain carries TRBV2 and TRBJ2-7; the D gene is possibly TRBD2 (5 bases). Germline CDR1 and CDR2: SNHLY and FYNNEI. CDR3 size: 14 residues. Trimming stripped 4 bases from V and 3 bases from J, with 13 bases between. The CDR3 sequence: CASSGRVTVYEQYF. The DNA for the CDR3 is TGTGCCAGCAGTGGGCGGGTCACTGTCTACGAGCAGTACTTC. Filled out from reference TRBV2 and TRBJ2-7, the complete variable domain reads EPEVTQTPSHQVTQMGQEVILRCVPISNHLYFYWYRQILGQKVEFLVSFYNNEISEKSEIFDDQFSVERPDGSNFTLKIRSTKLEDSAMYFCASSGRVTVYEQYFGPGTRLTVT.

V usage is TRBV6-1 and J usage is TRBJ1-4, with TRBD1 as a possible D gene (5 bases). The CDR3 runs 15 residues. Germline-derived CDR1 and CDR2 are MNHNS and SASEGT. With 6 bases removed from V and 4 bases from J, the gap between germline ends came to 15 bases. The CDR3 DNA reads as TGTGCCAGCAGGAACACAGGTGCCCGTAATGAAAAACTGTTTTTT. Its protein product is CASRNTGARNEKLFF.

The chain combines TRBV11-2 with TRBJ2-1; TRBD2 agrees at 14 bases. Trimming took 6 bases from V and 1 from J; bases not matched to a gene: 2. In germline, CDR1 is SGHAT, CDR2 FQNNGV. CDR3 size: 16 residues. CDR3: CASRRLAGGSYNEQFF. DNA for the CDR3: TGTGCCAGCAGACGACTAGCGGGGGGGTCCTACAATGAGCAGTTCTTC. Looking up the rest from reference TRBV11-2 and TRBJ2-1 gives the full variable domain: EAGVAQSPRYKIIEKRQSVAFWCNPISGHATLYWYQQILGQGPKLLIQFQNNGVVDDSQLPKDRFSAERLKGVDSTLKIQPAKLEDSAVYLCASRRLAGGSYNEQFFGPGTRLTVL.

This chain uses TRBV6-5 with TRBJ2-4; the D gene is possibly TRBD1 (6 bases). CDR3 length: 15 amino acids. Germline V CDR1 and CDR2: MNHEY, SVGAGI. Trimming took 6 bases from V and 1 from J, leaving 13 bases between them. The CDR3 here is CASRPEGVAKNIQYF. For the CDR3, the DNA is TGTGCCAGCAGACCCGAGGGGGTCGCCAAAAACATTCAGTACTTC.

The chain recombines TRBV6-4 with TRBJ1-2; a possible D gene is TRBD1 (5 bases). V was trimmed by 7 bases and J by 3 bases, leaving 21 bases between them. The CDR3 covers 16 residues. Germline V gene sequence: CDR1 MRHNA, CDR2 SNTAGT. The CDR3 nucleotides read TGTGCCAGCATAGGGCGCAGAGGGGAGGCGGACTATGGCTACACCTTC. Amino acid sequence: CASIGRRGEADYGYTF.

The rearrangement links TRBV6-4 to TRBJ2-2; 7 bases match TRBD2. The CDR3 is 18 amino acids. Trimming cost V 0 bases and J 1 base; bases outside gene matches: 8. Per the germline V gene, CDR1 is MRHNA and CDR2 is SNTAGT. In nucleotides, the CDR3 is TGTGCCAGCAGTGACTCCGGAGGGGCGGGAGAGAACACCGGGGAGCTGTTTTTT. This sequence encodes CASSDSGGAGENTGELFF.

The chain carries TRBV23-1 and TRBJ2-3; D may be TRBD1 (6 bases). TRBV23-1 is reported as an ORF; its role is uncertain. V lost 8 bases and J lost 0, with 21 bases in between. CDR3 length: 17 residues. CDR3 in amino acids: CASLFTGYPTSTDTQYF. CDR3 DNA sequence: TGCGCCAGCCTCTTTACAGGGTACCCTACTAGCACAGATACGCAGTATTTT.

CDR3 region: CASSVSGATDTQYF. CDR3 bases: TGTGCCAGCAGCGTCTCAGGGGCCACAGATACGCAGTATTTT. This chain links TRBV9 with TRBJ2-3; tentatively, D is TRBD1 (6 bases). Germline assignment: CDR1 SGDLS and CDR2 YYNGEE. Deletions cut 2 bases from V and 2 bases from J, with 9 bases between. The CDR3 is made up of 14 amino acids.

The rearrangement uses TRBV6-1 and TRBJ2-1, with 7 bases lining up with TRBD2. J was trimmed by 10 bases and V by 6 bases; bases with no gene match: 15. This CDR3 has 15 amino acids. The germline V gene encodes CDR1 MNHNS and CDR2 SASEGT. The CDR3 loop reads CASSVAGGGSEEQFF. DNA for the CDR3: TGTGCCAGCAGCGTAGCGGGCGGCGGAAGTGAGGAGCAGTTCTTC.

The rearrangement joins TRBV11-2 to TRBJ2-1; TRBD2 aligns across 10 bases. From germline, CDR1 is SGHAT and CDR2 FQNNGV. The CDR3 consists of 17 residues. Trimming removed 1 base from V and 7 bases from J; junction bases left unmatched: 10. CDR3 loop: CASSLGEAGGRLNEQFF. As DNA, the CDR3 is TGTGCCAGCAGCTTAGGGGAAGCGGGGGGGCGTCTAAATGAGCAGTTCTTC.